This entry features one TCR beta chain sequence. The sample is drawn from a study of cytotoxic CD8 clonotypes in ibrutinib-treated CLL. Study-level information: Partial responses numbered about 25 and complete responses 2; after a median about 6 years, roughly 15 stayed remitted and roughly twelve progressed.

Some clones are missing from TCRdb's copy, which holds only in-frame ones; the method was immunoSEQ multiplex PCR. The table shows about 250,000 clones, with roughly 74% occurring only once. The germline CDR1 and CDR2 sequences are SGHAT and FQDESV (reference sequence). V lost 5 bases, J lost 2 bases, and 11 bases stayed unmatched. The CDR3 sequence is 16 residues long. V is TRBV11-1 and J is TRBJ2-7; 8 bases fit TRBD2. The TCR originated in a human donor with chronic lymphocytic leukemia. The sequencing used PBMCs, collected after 24 months of ibrutinib treatment. The CDR3: CASSPQRLAGTYEQYF. CDR3 bases: TGTGCCAGCAGCCCCCAACGGCTAGCGGGTACCTACGAGCAGTACTTC.